In its sample, the clone carrying this T cell receptor (beta chain) was seen a few times. Its antigen is unknown. Germline-derived CDR1 and CDR2 are SGHDT and YYEEEE. V was pared by 3 bases and J by 5 bases, with 17 bases between. This CDR3 has 15 residues. Each CDR3 protein is one row after TCRdb ran MiXCR on the RT-PCR reads. Seen here are around 500,000 distinct CDR3 sequences, about a tenth observed once, and the top ten hold approximately 12%. This record belongs to a study of response to subunit inactivated influenza vaccine. Overall study results and limits: T cells newly recruited by each seasonal influenza vaccination are few, the authors suggested.

The chain links TRBV5-6 to TRBJ2-5; possibly TRBD2 for D (6 bases). Sequenced here: PBMCs from blood, sampled more than 35 days after vaccination. The sequence came from a man between 50 and 59 years old who received an inactivated influenza vaccine. CDR3 in amino acids: CASSSLRDFSETQYF. CDR3 bases: TGTGCCAGCAGCTCACTCAGGGACTTTTCGGAGACCCAGTACTTC.